This T cell receptor (beta chain) was sequenced in a study of cytomegalovirus exposure and HLA in healthy donors. At the level of the study: An early release of data contained 70 million to 95 million unique TCRs, which came from HLA-typed donors. The study's findings and limits: After further analysis at a later stage, 17,000 or so TCR beta sequences were associated with HLA alleles at 0.05 false discovery rate. 150 or so TCR beta chains were listed as cytomegalovirus-associated. In a later analysis, donors in an Asian-associated ancestry cluster reportedly had fewer N-insertions in productive TCRs than the cohort mean.

Trimming stripped 2 bases from V and 11 bases from J, with 16 bases between. The CDR3 is 13 residues long. Germline lookup yields CDR1 SGHNT and CDR2 YYREEE (reference sequence). Primers included in the PCR were 60 Vbeta and 13 Jbeta primers. The method was immunoSEQ multiplex PCR; TCRdb's version includes in-frame clones alone and lacks a portion of them. Of under 200,000 clones listed, roughly 73% are singletons. A remark on this clone: Its antigen is currently unknown.

The TCR sequence derives from a woman aged 25-40 years in good health and CMV-seronegative. The specimen was PBMCs. The genes are TRBV5-4 and TRBJ2-5; perhaps TRBD2 as D (7 bases). The CDR3 sequence is CASSFGGGREQYF. The CDR3, as DNA: TGTGCCAGCAGCTTTGGCGGGGGCAGGGAGCAGTACTTC. The full variable domain, completed using reference TRBV5-4 and TRBJ2-5, is ETGVTQSPTHLIKTRGQQVTLRCSSQSGHNTVSWYQQALGQGPQFIFQYYREEENGRGNFPPRFSGLQFPNYSSELNVNALELDDSALYLCASSFGGGREQYFGPGTRLLVL.